This T cell receptor beta chain was documented in a study of cytomegalovirus exposure and HLA in healthy donors. Findings of the study overall: Researchers catalogued 160 or so TCR beta chains as cytomegalovirus-associated. In most subjects, TCR beta sequences reportedly gave accurate predictions of HLA-A and HLA-B alleles. By HLA locus, TCR association rates varied in a later analysis, with DRB1 showing the most and HLA-C the fewest.

The study ran its PCR with 60 Vbeta and 13 Jbeta primers. Sequencing used immunoSEQ multiplex PCR; TCRdb keeps in-frame clones, though not all of them. The sample consists of 150,000 to 200,000 clones, roughly 80% of them appearing once. Regarding this clone: Antigen specificity is unknown.

CDR1 and CDR2 (germline): MGHDK, SYGVNS. Trimming stripped 5 bases from V and 0 bases from J, with 11 bases between. CDR3 size: 16 residues. The chain employs TRBV25-1 and TRBJ2-6, with D uncertain. Sequencing was carried out using PBMCs. The receptor was derived from a man between 50 and 59 years old in good health and CMV-seronegative. CDR3: CASSSLRYSGANVLTF. CDR3 nucleotides: TGTGCCAGCAGTTCTCTGAGGTACTCTGGGGCCAACGTCCTGACTTTC.